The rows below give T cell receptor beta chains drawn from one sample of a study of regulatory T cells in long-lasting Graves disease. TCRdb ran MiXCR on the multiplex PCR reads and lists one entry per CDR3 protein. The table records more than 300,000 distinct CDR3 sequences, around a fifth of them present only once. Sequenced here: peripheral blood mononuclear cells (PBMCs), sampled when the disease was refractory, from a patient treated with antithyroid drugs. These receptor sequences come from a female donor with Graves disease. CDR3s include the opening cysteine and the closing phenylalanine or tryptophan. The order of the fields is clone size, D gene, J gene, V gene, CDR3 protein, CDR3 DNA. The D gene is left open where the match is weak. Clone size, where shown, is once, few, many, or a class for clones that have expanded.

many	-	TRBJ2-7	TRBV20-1	CSARDHWTAPYEQYF	TGCAGTGCTAGAGATCACTGGACAGCACCCTACGAGCAGTACTTC
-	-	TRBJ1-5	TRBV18	CASSPAGANQPQHF	TGTGCCAGCTCACCAGCAGGGGCAAATCAGCCCCAGCATTTT
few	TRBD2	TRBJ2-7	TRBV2	CASRGLAGVPYEQYF	TGTGCCAGCAGGGGACTAGCGGGAGTCCCCTACGAGCAGTACTTC
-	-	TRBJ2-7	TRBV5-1	CASSWGDGLDEQYF	TGCGCCAGCAGCTGGGGGGACGGGCTTGACGAGCAGTACTTC
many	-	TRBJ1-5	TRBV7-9	CASSLGVGRQPQHF	TGTGCCAGCAGCTTAGGGGTAGGGAGACAGCCCCAGCATTTT
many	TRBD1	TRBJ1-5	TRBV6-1	CASSPLGQGVEQPQHF	TGTGCCAGCAGCCCTCTGGGACAGGGGGTGGAACAGCCCCAGCATTTT
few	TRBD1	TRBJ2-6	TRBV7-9	CASSSGGSGANVLTF	TGTGCCAGCAGCTCAGGGGGCTCTGGGGCCAACGTCCTGACTTTC
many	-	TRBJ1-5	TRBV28	CASSRQASAQHF	TGTGCCAGCAGTCGCCAGGCATCGGCCCAGCATTTT
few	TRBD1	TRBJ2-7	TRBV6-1	CASIGQGRYEQYF	TGTGCCAGCATTGGACAGGGGAGGTACGAGCAGTACTTC
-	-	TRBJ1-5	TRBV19	CASSTHPWGTNNQPQHF	TGTGCCAGTAGTACCCATCCTTGGGGGACTAACAATCAGCCCCAGCATTTT
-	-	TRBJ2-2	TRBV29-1	CSVGGLGTGELFF	TGCAGCGTTGGGGGGCTAGGCACCGGGGAGCTGTTTTTT
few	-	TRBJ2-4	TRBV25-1	CASSESMGTLAKNIQYF	TGTGCCAGCAGTGAGAGTATGGGAACCCTAGCCAAAAACATTCAGTACTTC
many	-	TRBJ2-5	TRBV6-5	CASSYVDQGETQYF	TGTGCCAGCAGTTACGTAGACCAAGGGGAGACCCAGTACTTC
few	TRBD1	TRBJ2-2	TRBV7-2	CASSLFRTGTGELFF	TGTGCCAGCAGCTTATTTCGGACAGGCACCGGGGAGCTGTTTTTT
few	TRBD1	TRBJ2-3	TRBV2	CASSYPLSTGGATDTQYF	TGTGCCAGCAGTTATCCTCTCTCCACAGGGGGCGCGACAGATACGCAGTATTTT
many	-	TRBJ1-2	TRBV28	CASNSLGGTPNYGYTF	TGTGCCAGCAATTCTTTAGGAGGGACACCTAACTATGGCTACACCTTC
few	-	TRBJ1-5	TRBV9	CASSPGPDSNQPQHF	TGTGCCAGCAGCCCCGGGCCGGATAGCAATCAGCCCCAGCATTTT
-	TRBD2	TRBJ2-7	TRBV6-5	CASSWDYHLEQYF	TGTGCCAGCAGTTGGGACTACCATCTCGAGCAGTACTTC
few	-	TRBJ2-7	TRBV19	CASGLRGESSYEQYF	TGTGCCAGTGGACTCAGGGGTGAGTCCTCCTACGAGCAGTACTTC
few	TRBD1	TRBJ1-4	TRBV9	CASSVEGANNEKLFF	TGTGCCAGCAGCGTAGAGGGGGCGAATAATGAAAAACTGTTTTTT
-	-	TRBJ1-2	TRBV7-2	CASSLGTPASYTF	TGTGCCAGCAGCTTGGGGACACCCGCTAGCTACACCTTC
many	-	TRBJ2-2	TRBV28	CASSLKRTGELFF	TGTGCCAGCAGTTTGAAAAGGACCGGGGAGCTGTTTTTT